This note documents a single TCR beta chain sequence. The antigen remains undetermined. At one end, the junction sequence differs from germline, possibly due to a read error. RNA isolated from unsorted whole blood supplied the blood RNA, with germline DNA also extracted. The study enrolled treatment-naive patients with chronic HBV infection. The data were obtained in a study of tumor-infiltrating lymphocytes in primary liver carcinoma. Whole-study findings and limits: Tumors had a top-250-clone fraction that was significantly higher than blood (p = 0.039). Comparison of CD4+ and CD8+ repertoires was precluded by bulk unsorted samples.

The input was around 500 ng total RNA; TCR beta cDNA was made from it with a constant-region primer. Employing slightly modified ARM-PCR, three nested multiplex PCR rounds were run, and these gave rise to the TCR beta libraries. A C-beta reverse primer was combined with TRBV1-TRBV30 forward primers in the first two PCR rounds, and each round had 10 cycles. TCRdb redid the calling of the multiplex PCR reads with MiXCR, one entry per CDR3 protein. The table records 300,000 to 400,000 distinct CDR3 sequences, about 60% of them present only once. There are 13 residues in the CDR3. Sequencing was carried out using peripheral blood. The rearrangement links TRBV12-3 or TRBV12-4 to TRBJ2-5; D may be TRBD2 (5 bases). The receptor comes from a man in his forties with primary liver carcinoma and hepatitis B virus infection. CDR3 sequence: CVSSPGLQETQYF. CDR3 sequence (DNA): TGTGTCAGCAGTCCTGGACTCCAAGAGACCCAGTACTTC.